This T cell receptor beta chain was retrieved from a study of shared clonotypes between healthy human individuals. General study results and limits: When naive CD4 clonotypes were compared across a handful of donors, 4% to 5.5% were shared.

The protocol was immunoSEQ multiplex PCR, while the TCRdb copy is restricted to in-frame clones and leaves out a portion. Counted here are around 2.1 million clones, 93% occurring once; the ten biggest clones make up 1.7%. Terminally differentiated effector memory CD45RA+ cells were excluded from the naive CD8 cells, which were CD45RO-negative and positively selected for CCR7. Per the germline V gene, CDR1 is SGHAT and CDR2 is FQNNGV. CDR3 length: 16 amino acids. V shed 5 bases and J 5 bases; nucleotides not matched to a gene: 11. On this clone: Antigen specificity is unknown.

This TCR came from a man between 18 and 29 years old in good health. Some clones in this sample may be carry-over from other donors' samples. The specimen was naive CD8+ T cells from PBMCs. The chain uses TRBV11-2 and TRBJ2-5; 10 bases fit TRBD2. In nucleotides, the CDR3 is TGTGCCAGCAGCGGTTGGCTAGCGGGAGCTTGGGAGACCCAGTACTTC. Translated: CASSGWLAGAWETQYF.